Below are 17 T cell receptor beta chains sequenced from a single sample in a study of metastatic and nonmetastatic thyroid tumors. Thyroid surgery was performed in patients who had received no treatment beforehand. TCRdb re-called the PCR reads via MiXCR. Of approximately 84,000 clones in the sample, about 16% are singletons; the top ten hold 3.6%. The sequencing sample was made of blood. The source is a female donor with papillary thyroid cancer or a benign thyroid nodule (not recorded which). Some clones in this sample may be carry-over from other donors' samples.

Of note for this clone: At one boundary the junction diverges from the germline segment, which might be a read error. The DNA for the CDR3 is TGCAGTGCTAGAGTGGCCAGTTTGGTCTATAGCTACACCTTC. Translating gives CSARVASLVYSYTF. This chain links TRBV20-1 with TRBJ1-2; D unclear. CDR3 length equals 14 residues. From germline, CDR1 is DFQATT and CDR2 SNEGSKA (reference sequence).

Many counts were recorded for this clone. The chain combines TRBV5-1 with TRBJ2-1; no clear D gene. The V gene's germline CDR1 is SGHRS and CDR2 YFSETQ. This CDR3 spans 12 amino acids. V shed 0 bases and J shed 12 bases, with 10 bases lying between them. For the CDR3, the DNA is TGCGCCAGCAGCTTGGATGGCAAGGGGCAGTTCTTC. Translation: CASSLDGKGQFF.

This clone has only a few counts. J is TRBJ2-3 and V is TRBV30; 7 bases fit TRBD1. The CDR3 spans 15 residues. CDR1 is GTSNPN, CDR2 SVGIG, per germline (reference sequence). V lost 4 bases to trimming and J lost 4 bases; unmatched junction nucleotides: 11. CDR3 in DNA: TGTGCCTGGAAACTTAGGGACAGTTTCGCAGATACGCAGTATTTT. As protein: CAWKLRDSFADTQYF. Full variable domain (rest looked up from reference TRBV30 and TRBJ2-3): SQTIHQWPATLVQPVGSPLSLECTVEGTSNPNLYWYRQAAGRGLQLLFYSVGIGQISSEVPQNLSASRPQDRQFILSSKKLLLSDSGFYLCAWKLRDSFADTQYFGPGTRLTVL.

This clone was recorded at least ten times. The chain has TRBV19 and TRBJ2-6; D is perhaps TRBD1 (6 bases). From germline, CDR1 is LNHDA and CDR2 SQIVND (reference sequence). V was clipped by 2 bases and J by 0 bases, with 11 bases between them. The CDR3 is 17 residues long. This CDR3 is CASSISGRGSGANVLTF. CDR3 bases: TGTGCCAGTAGTATATCTGGCAGGGGCTCTGGGGCCAACGTCCTGACTTTC.

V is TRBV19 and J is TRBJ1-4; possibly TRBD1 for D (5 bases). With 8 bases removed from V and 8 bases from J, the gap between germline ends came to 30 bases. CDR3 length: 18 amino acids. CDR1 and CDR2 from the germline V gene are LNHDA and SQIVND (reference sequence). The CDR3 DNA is TGTGCCAGTTCTGCGCGCGGAATTCGACAGTTCACCGAGGAAAAACTGTTTTTT. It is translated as CASSARGIRQFTEEKLFF.

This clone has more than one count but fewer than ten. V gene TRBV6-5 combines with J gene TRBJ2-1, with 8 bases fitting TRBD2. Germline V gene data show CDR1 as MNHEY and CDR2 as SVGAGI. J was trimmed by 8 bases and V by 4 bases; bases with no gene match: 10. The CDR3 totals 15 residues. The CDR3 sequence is CASSWIAGWYYEQFF. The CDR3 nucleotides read TGTGCCAGCAGTTGGATAGCGGGGTGGTATTATGAGCAGTTCTTC.

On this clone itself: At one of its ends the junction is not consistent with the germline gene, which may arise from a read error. The CDR3 loop is CASSVQVSGANFLTF. CDR3 coding DNA: TGTGCCAGCTCTGTACAGGTCTCTGGGGCCAACTTCCTGACTTTC. The V call is TRBV6-1, the J call TRBJ2-6, with D possibly TRBD1 on 5 matching bases. The length of the CDR3 is 15 residues. Per the germline V gene, CDR1 is MNHNS and CDR2 is SASEGT.

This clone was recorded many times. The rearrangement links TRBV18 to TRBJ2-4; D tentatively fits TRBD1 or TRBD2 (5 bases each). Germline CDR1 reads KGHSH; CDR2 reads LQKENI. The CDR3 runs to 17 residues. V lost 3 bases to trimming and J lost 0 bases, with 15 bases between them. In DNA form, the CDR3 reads TGTGCCAGCTCACCCCTACTGGGGACCCAAGCCAAAAACATTCAGTACTTC. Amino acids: CASSPLLGTQAKNIQYF.

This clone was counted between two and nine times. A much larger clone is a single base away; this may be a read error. CDR3 region: CASSIEIGSSLYNEQFF. CDR3 sequence (DNA): TGTGCCAGTAGTATCGAAATAGGCAGTTCCCTTTACAATGAGCAGTTCTTC. J is TRBJ2-1 and V is TRBV19; D call uncertain. Germline V gene data show CDR1 as LNHDA and CDR2 as SQIVND (reference sequence). The germline V and J ends were trimmed by 3 bases and 4 bases, with 19 bases remaining between them. The CDR3 totals 17 residues. The complete variable domain, with remaining parts taken from reference TRBV19 and TRBJ2-1, reads DGGITQSPKYLFRKEGQNVTLSCEQNLNHDAMYWYRQDPGQGLRLIYYSQIVNDFQKGDIAEGYSVSREKKESFPLTVTSAQKNPTAFYLCASSIEIGSSLYNEQFFGPGTRLTVL.

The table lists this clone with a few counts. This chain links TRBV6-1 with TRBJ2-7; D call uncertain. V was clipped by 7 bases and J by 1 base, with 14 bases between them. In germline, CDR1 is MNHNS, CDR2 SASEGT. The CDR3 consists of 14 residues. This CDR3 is CASTRPGWSYEQYF. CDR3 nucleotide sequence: TGTGCCAGCACTCGACCAGGCTGGTCCTACGAGCAGTACTTC.

CDR3 DNA: TGCGCCAGCAACATGATAGAGGCTAGCGACGGGGAGACCCAGTACTTC. Translating gives CASNMIEASDGETQYF. This chain joins TRBV5-1 and TRBJ2-5, with D maybe TRBD2 (6 bases). Per germline, CDR1 SGHRS and CDR2 YFSETQ. With 6 bases removed from V and 5 bases from J, the gap between germline ends came to 23 bases. The CDR3 loop spans 16 amino acids.

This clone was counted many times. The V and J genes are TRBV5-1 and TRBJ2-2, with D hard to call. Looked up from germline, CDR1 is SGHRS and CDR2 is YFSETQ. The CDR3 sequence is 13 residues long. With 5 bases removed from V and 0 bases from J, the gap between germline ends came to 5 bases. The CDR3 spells CASRLTNTGELFF. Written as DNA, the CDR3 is TGCGCCAGCAGACTAACGAACACCGGGGAGCTGTTTTTT. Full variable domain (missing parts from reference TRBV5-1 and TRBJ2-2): KAGVTQTPRYLIKTRGQQVTLSCSPISGHRSVSWYQQTPGQGLQFLFEYFSETQRNKGNFPGRFSGRQFSNSRSEMNVSTLELGDSALYLCASRLTNTGELFFGEGSRLTVL.

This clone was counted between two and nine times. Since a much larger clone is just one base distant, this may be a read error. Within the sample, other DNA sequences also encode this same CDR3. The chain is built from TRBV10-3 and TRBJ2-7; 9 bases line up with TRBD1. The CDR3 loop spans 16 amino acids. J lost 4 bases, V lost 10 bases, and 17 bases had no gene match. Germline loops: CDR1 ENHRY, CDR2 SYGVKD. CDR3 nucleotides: TGTGCCAGCATGGACAGGGACAGGGATAAGCTGTACGAGCAGTACTTC. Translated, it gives CASMDRDRDKLYEQYF.

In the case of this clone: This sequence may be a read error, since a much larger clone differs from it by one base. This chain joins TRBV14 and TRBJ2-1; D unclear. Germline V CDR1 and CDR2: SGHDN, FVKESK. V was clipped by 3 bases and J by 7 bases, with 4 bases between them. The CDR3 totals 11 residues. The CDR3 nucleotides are TGTGCCAGCAGCCATTCTAATGAGCAGTTCTTC. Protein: CASSHSNEQFF.

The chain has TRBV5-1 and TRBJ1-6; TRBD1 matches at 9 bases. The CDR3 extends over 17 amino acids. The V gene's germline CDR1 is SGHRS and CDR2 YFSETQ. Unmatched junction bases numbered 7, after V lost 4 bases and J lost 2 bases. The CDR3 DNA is TGCGCCAGCAGCCCCTGGGACAGGGACCCCTATAATTCACCCCTCCACTTT. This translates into CASSPWDRDPYNSPLHF.

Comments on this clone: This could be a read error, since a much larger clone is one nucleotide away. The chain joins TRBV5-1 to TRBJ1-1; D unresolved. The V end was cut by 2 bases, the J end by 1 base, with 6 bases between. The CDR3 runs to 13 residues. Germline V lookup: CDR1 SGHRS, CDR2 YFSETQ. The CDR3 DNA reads TGCGCCAGCAGCTTTAGAGAGAACACTGAAGCTTTCTTT. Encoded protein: CASSFRENTEAFF.

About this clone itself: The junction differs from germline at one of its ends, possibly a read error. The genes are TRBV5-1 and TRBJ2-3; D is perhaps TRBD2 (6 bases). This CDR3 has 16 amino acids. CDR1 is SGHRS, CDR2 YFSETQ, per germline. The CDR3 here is CASSIPKGTFTDTQYF. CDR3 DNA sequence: TGTGCCAGCAGCATACCCAAGGGGACTTTCACAGATACGCAGTATTTT. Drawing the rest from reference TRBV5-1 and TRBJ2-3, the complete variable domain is KAGVTQTPRYLIKTRGQQVTLSCSPISGHRSVSWYQQTPGQGLQFLFEYFSETQRNKGNFPGRFSGRQFSNSRSEMNVSTLELGDSALYLCASSIPKGTFTDTQYFGPGTRLTVL.